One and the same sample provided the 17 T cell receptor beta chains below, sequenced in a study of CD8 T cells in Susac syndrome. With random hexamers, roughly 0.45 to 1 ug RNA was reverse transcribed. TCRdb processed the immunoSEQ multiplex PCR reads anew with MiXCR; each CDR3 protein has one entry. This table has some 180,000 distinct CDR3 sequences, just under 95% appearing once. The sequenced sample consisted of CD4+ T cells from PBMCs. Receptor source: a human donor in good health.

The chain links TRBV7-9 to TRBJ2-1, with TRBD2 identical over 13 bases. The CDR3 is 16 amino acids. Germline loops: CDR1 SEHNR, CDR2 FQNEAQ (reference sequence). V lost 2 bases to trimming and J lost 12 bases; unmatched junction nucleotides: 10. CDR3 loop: CASSLNSGTSGIAQFF. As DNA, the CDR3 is TGTGCCAGCAGCTTAAATTCCGGGACTAGCGGGATTGCGCAGTTCTTC.

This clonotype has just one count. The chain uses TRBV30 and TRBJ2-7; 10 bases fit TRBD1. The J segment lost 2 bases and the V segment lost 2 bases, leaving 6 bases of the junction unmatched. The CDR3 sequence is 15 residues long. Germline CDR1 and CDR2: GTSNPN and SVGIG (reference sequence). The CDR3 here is CAWSRPGTGAYEQYF. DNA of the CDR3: TGTGCCTGGAGTAGACCCGGGACAGGGGCCTACGAGCAGTACTTC.

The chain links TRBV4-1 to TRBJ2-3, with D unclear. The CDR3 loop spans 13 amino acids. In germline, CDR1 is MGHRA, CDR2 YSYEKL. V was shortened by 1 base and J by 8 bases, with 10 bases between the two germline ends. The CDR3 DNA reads TGCGCCAGCAGCCAAGCTCGGCAGACTACGCAGTATTTT. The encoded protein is CASSQARQTTQYF.

The CDR3 DNA reads TGCAGTGCAATAGACCCTAAGGCCACTGAAGCTTTCTTT. It encodes CSAIDPKATEAFF. The chain links TRBV20-1 to TRBJ1-1; no reliable D call. This CDR3 has 13 residues. Germline V gene data show CDR1 as DFQATT and CDR2 as SNEGSKA (reference sequence). The V end was cut by 6 bases, the J end by 4 bases, with 15 bases between.

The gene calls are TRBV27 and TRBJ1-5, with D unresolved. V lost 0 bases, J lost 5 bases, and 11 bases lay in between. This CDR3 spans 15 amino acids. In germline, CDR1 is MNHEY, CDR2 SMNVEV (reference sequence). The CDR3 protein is CASSLSWGIDQPQHF. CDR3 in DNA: TGTGCCAGCAGTTTATCCTGGGGAATCGATCAGCCCCAGCATTTT.

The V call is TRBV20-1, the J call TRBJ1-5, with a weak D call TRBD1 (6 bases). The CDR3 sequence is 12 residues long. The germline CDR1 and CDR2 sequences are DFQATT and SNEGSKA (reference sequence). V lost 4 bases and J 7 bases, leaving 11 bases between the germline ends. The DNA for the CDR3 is TGCAGTGCTACACAGGGTACCCAGCCCCAGCATTTT. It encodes CSATQGTQPQHF.

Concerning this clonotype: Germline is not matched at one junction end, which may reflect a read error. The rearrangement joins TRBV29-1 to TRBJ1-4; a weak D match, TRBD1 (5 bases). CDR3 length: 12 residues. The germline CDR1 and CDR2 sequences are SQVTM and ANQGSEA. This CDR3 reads CSVEEWDRERLF. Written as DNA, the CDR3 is TGCAGCGTTGAAGAGTGGGACCGGGAGCGCCTTTTT.

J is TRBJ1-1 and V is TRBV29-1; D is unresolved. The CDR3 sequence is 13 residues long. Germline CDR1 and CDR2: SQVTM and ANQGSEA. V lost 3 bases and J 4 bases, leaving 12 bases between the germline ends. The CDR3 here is CSVDVSGGTEAFF. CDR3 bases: TGCAGCGTTGACGTGTCGGGAGGCACTGAAGCTTTCTTT. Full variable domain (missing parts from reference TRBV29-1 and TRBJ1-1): SAVISQKPSRDICQRGTSLTIQCQVDSQVTMMFWYRQQPGQSLTLIATANQGSEATYESGFVIDKFPISRPNLTFSTLTVSNMSPEDSSIYLCSVDVSGGTEAFFGQGTRLTVV.

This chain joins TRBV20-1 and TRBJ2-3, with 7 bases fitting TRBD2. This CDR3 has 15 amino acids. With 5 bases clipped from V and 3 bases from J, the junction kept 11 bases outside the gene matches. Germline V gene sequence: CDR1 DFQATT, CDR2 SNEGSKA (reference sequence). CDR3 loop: CSAEKAGYGTDTQYF. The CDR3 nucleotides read TGCAGTGCTGAAAAAGCGGGATACGGGACAGATACGCAGTATTTT.

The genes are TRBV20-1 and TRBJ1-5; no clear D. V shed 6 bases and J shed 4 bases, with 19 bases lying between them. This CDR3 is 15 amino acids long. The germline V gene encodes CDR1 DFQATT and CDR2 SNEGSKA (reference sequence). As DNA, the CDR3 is TGCAGTGCCCGAGTAGGTGTACAGTCAAATCAGCCCCAGCATTTT. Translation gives CSARVGVQSNQPQHF.

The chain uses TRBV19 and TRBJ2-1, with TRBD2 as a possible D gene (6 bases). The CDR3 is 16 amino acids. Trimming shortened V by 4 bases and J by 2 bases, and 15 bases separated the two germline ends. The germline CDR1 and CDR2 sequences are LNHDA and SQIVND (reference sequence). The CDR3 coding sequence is TGTGCCAGTAGTACCCATCCGGGGGTAGCCTACAATGAGCAGTTCTTC. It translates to CASSTHPGVAYNEQFF. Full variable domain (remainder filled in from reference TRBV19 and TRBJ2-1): DGGITQSPKYLFRKEGQNVTLSCEQNLNHDAMYWYRQDPGQGLRLIYYSQIVNDFQKGDIAEGYSVSREKKESFPLTVTSAQKNPTAFYLCASSTHPGVAYNEQFFGPGTRLTVL.

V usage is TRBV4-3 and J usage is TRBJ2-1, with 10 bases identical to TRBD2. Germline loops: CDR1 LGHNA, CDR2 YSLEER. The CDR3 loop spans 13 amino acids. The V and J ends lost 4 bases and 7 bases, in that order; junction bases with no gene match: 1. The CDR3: CASSRAGGNEQFF. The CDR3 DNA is TGCGCCAGCAGCCGAGCGGGAGGGAATGAGCAGTTCTTC.

The CDR3 nucleotides read TGTGCCTGGAGTCCCACCGGGAACCAGCCCCAGCATTTT. It encodes CAWSPTGNQPQHF. The V and J genes are TRBV30 and TRBJ1-5; D is ambiguous. V shed 2 bases and J shed 7 bases, with 12 bases lying between them. Germline loops: CDR1 GTSNPN, CDR2 SVGIG (reference sequence). The CDR3 loop spans 13 amino acids. Supplemented by reference TRBV30 and TRBJ1-5, the full variable domain reads SQTIHQWPATLVQPVGSPLSLECTVEGTSNPNLYWYRQAAGRGLQLLFYSVGIGQISSEVPQNLSASRPQDRQFILSSKKLLLSDSGFYLCAWSPTGNQPQHFGDGTRLSIL.

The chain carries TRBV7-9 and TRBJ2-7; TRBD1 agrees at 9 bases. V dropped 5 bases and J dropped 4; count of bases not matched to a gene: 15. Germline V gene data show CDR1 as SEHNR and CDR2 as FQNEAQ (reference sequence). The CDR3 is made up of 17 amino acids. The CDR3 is CASSQLGQGSRNYEQYF. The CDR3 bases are TGTGCCAGCAGCCAGCTGGGACAGGGATCCCGCAATTACGAGCAGTACTTC.

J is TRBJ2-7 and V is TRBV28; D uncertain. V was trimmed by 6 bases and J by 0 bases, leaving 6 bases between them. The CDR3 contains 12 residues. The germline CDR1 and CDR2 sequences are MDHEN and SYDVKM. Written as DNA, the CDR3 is TGTGCCAGCAGAAGTAGCTCCTACGAGCAGTACTTC. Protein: CASRSSSYEQYF.

The CDR3 is CASSPRTPGGELFF. The CDR3 DNA reads TGTGCCAGCAGTCCCCGGACCCCGGGGGGGGAGCTGTTTTTT. The V call is TRBV28, the J call TRBJ2-2; a possible D gene is TRBD2 (5 bases). Trimming cost V 5 bases and J 8 bases, with 15 bases left between them. Germline CDR1 is MDHEN and CDR2 is SYDVKM. The length of the CDR3 is 14 residues.

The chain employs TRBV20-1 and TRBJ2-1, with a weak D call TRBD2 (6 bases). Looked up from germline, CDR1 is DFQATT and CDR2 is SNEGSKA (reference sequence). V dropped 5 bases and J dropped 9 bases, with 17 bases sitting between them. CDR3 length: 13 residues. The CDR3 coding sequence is TGCAGTGCTGGGGGACTCCCGGGCGGTGAGCAGTTCTTC. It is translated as CSAGGLPGGEQFF.